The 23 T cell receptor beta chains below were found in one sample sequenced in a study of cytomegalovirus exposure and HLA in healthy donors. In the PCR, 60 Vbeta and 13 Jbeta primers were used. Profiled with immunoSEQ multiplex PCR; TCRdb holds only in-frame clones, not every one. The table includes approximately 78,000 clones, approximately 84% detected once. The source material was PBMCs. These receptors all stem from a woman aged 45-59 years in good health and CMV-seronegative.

Here the CDR3 reads CASLTSTPQGGSYEQYF. The CDR3, as DNA: TGTGCCAGCCTTACATCAACCCCACAGGGAGGGTCCTACGAGCAGTACTTC. The V and J genes are TRBV2 and TRBJ2-7, with a weak D call TRBD2 (7 bases). Trimming took 8 bases from V and 1 from J, leaving 24 bases between them. Germline assignment: CDR1 SNHLY and CDR2 FYNNEI. This CDR3 has 17 residues.

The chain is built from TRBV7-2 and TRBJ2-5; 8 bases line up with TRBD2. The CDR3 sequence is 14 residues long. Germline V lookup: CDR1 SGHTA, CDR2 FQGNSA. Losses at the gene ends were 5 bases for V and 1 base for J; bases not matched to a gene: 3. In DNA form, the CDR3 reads TGTGCCAGCAGCCGGGGGGGCCCCCAAGAGACCCAGTACTTC. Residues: CASSRGGPQETQYF.

DNA of the CDR3: TGCAGCGTTGGGCTGTACAATGAGCAGTTCTTC. It yields the protein CSVGLYNEQFF. The chain carries TRBV29-1 and TRBJ2-1, with D hard to call. The CDR3 length is 11 residues. Trimming removed 4 bases from V and 4 bases from J, with 5 bases in between. The germline CDR1 and CDR2 sequences are SQVTM and ANQGSEA.

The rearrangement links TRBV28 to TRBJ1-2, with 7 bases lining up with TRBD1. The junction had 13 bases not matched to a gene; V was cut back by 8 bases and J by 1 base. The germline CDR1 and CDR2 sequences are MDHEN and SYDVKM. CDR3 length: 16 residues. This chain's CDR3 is CASHRERGPLNYGYTF. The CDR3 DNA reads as TGTGCCAGCCACCGAGAGAGGGGGCCCCTTAACTATGGCTACACCTTC.

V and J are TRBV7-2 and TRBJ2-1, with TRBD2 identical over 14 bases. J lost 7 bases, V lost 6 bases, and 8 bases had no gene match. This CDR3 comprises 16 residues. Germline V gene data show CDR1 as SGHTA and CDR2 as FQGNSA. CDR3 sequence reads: CASSRRRTSGGNEQFF. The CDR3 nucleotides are TGTGCCAGCAGTCGACGGAGGACTAGCGGGGGGAATGAGCAGTTCTTC.

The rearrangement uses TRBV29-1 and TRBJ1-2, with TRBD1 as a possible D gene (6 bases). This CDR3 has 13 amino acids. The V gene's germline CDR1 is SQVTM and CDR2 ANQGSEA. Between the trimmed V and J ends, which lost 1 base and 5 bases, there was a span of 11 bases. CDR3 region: CSVEAGHPYGYTF. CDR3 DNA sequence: TGCAGCGTTGAAGCGGGACATCCTTATGGCTACACCTTC.

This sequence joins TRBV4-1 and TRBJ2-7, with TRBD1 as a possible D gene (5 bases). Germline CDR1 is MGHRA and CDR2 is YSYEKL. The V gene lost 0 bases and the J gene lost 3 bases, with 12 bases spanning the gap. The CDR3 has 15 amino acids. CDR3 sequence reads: CASSQDQGIIYEQYV. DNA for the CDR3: TGCGCCAGCAGCCAAGATCAGGGTATTATCTACGAGCAGTACGTC.

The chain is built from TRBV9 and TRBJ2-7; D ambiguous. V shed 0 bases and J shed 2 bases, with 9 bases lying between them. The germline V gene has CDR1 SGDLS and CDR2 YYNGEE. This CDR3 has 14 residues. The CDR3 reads CASSVGLAAYEQYF. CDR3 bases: TGTGCCAGCAGCGTAGGACTGGCAGCCTACGAGCAGTACTTC.

In DNA, the CDR3 is TGCGCCAGCAGCCTAGGTAAAGGGGGCTACGAGCAGTACTTC. This encodes CASSLGKGGYEQYF. The rearrangement joins TRBV4-1 to TRBJ2-7, with D perhaps matching TRBD1 (6 bases). CDR1 and CDR2 (germline): MGHRA, YSYEKL. The CDR3 totals 14 residues. V shed 4 bases and J shed 3 bases, with 13 bases lying between them.

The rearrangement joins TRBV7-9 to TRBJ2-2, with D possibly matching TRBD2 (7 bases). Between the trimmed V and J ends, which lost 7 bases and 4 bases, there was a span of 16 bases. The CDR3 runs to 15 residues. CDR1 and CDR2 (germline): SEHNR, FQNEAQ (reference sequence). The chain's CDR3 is CASTLRGGGTGELFF. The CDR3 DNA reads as TGTGCCAGCACCCTAAGAGGGGGGGGCACCGGGGAGCTGTTTTTT.

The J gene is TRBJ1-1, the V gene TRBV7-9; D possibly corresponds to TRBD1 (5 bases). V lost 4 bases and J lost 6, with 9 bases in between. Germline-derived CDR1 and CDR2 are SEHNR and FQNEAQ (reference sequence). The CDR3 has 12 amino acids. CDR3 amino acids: CASSWEGPEAFF. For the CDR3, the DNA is TGTGCCAGCAGCTGGGAGGGGCCTGAAGCTTTCTTT. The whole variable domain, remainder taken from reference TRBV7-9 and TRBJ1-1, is DTGVSQNPRHKITKRGQNVTFRCDPISEHNRLYWYRQTLGQGPEFLTYFQNEAQLEKSRLLSDRFSAERPKGSFSTLEIQRTEQGDSAMYLCASSWEGPEAFFGQGTRLTVV.

The CDR3 here is CASRPQDTGELFF. The DNA of the CDR3 is TGTGCCAGCAGGCCTCAGGACACCGGGGAGCTGTTTTTT. The V and J genes are TRBV6-4 and TRBJ2-2; D unclear. The CDR3 consists of 13 residues. Per the germline V gene, CDR1 is MRHNA and CDR2 is SNTAGT. The germline V and J ends were trimmed by 6 bases and 3 bases, with 8 bases remaining between them.

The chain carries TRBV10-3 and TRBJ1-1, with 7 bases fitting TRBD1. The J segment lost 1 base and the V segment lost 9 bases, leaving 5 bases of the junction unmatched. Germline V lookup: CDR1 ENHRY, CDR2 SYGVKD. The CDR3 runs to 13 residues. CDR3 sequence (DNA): TGTGCCATTTCCGGGACAGAGAACACTGAAGCTTTCTTT. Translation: CAISGTENTEAFF.

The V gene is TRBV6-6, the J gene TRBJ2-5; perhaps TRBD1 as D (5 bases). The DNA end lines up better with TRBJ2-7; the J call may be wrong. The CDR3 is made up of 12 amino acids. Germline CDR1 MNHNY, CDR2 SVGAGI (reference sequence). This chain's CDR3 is CASSPDRNEQYF. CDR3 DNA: TGTGCCAGCAGTCCCGACAGAAACGAGCAGTACTTC.

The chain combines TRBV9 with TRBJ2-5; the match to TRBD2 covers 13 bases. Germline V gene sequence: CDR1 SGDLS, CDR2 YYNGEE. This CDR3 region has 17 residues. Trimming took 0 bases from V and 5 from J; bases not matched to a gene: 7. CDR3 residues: CASSVGVTTSGGETQYF. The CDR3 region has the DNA TGTGCCAGCAGCGTAGGGGTAACGACTAGCGGGGGGGAGACCCAGTACTTC.

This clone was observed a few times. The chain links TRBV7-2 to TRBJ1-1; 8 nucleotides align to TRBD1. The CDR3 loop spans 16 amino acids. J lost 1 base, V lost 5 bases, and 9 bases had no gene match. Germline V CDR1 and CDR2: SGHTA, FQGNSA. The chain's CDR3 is CASSLGAGGQNTEAFF. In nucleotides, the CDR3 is TGTGCCAGCAGCCTGGGGGCAGGGGGCCAGAACACTGAAGCTTTCTTT.

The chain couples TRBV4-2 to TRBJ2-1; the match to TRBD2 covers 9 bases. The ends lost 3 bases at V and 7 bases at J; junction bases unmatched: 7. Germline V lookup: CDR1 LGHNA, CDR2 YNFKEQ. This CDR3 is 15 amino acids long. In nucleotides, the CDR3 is TGTGCCAGCAGCCACCATAGCGGGAGTGAAAATGAGCAGTTCTTC. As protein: CASSHHSGSENEQFF.

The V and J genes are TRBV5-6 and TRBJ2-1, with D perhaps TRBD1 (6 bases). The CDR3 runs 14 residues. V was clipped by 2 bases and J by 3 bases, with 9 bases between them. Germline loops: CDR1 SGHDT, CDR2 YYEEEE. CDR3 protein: CASSLQGSYNEQFF. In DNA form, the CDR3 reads TGTGCCAGCAGCTTACAGGGAAGCTACAATGAGCAGTTCTTC.

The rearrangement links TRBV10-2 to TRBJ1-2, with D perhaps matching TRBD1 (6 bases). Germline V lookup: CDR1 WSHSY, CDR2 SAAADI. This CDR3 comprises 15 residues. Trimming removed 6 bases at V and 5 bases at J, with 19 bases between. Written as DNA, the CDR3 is TGCGCCAGCAGCGAAACAGGGCGGACAGTATATGGCTACACCTTC. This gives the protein CASSETGRTVYGYTF.

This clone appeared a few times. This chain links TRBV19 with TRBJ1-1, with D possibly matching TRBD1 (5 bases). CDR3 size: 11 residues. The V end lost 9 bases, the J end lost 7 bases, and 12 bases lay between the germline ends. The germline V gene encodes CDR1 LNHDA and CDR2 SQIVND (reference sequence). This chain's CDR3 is CASIRGFEAFF. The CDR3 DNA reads TGTGCCAGCATAAGGGGTTTTGAAGCTTTCTTT.

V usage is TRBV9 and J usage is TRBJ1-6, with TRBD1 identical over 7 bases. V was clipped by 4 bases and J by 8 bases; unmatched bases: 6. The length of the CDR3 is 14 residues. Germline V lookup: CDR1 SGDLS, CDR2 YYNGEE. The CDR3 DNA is TGTGCCAGCAGCCCCCGGCAGGGGGATTCACCCCTCCACTTT. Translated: CASSPRQGDSPLHF.

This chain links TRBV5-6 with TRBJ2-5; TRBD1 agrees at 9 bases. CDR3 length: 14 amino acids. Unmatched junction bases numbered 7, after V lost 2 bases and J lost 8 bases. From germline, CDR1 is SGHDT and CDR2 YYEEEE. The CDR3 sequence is CASSLTGTGTTQYF. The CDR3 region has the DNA TGTGCCAGCAGCTTAACCGGGACAGGGACTACCCAGTACTTC.

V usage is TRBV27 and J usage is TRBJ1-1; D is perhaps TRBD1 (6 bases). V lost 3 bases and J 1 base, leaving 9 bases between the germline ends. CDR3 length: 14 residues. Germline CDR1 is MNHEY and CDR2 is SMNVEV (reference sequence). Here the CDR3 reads CASSFGTQNTEAFF. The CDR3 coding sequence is TGTGCCAGCAGTTTCGGGACACAGAACACTGAAGCTTTCTTT.